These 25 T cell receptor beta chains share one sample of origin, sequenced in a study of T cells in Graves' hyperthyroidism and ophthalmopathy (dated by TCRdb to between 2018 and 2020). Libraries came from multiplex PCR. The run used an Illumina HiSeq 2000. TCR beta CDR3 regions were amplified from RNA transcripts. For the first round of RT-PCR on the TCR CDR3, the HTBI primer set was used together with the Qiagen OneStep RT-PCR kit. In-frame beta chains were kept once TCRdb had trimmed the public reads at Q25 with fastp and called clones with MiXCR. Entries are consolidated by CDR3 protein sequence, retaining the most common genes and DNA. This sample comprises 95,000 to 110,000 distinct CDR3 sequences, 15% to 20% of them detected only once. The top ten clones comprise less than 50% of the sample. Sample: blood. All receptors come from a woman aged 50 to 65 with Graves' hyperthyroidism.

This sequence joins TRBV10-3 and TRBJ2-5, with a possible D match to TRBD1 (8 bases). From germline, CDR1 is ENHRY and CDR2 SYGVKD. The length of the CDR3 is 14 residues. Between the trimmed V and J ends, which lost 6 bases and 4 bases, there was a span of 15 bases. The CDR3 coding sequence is TGTGCCATCAGGGAACAGGGGGAGGGAGAGACCCAGTACTTC. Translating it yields CAIREQGEGETQYF.

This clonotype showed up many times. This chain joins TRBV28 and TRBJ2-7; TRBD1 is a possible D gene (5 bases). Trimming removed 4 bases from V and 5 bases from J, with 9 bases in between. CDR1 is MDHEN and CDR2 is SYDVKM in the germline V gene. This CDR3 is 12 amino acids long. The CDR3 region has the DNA TGTGCCAGCAGTTGGGGCGCGGACGAGCAGTACTTC. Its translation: CASSWGADEQYF.

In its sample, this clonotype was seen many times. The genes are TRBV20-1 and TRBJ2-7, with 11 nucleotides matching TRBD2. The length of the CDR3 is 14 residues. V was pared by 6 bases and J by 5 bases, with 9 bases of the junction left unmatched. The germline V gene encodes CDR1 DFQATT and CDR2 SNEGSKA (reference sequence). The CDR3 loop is CSAFTSGRAHEQYF. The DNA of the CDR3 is TGCAGTGCGTTTACTAGCGGGAGAGCCCACGAGCAGTACTTC.

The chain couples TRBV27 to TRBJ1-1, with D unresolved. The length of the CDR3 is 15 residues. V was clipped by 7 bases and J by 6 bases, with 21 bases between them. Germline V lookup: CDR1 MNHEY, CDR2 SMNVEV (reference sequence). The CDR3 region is CASTKTGKNCAEAFF. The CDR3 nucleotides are TGTGCCAGCACCAAGACGGGGAAGAACTGCGCTGAAGCTTTCTTT.

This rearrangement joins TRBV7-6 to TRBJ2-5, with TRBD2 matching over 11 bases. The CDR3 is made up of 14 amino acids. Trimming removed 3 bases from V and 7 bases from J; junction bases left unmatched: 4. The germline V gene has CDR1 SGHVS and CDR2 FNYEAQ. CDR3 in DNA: TGTGCCAGCAGCTTCACTAGCGGGAGTGGGACCCAGTACTTC. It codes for CASSFTSGSGTQYF.

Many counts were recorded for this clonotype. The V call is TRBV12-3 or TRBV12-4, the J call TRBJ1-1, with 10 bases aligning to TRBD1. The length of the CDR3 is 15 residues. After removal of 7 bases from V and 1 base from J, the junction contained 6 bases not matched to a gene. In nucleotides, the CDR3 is TGTGCCAGCACACGGACAGGGGGGTGGAACACTGAAGCTTTCTTT. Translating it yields CASTRTGGWNTEAFF.

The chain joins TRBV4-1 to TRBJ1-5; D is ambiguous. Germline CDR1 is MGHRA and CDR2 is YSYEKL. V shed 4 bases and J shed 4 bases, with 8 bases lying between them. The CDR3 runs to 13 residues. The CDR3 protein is CASSRSENQPQHF. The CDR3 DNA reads TGCGCCAGCAGCCGATCAGAAAATCAGCCCCAGCATTTT.

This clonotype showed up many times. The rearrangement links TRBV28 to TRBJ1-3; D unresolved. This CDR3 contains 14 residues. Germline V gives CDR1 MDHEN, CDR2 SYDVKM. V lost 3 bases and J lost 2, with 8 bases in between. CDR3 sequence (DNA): TGTGCCAGCAGTTTCCGAGCAACTGGAAACACCATATATTTT. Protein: CASSFRATGNTIYF.

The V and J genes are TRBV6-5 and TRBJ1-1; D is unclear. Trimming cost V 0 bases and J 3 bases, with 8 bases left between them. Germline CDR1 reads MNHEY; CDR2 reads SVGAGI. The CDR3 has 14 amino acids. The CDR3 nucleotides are TGTGCCAGCAGTTACTCGAGTGGTTACACTGAAGCTTTCTTT. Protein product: CASSYSSGYTEAFF.

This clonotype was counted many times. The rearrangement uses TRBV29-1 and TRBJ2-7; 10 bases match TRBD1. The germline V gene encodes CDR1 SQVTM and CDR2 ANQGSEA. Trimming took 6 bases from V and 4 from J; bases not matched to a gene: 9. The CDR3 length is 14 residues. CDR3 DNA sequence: TGCAGCGTCCTCCGGGACAGGGGAGGGTACGAGCAGTACTTC. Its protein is CSVLRDRGGYEQYF.

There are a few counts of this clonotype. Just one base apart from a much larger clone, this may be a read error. The CDR3 sequence is CSAPQTGNTEALF. The CDR3 nucleotides are TGCAGTGCTCCACAGACGGGGAACACTGAAGCTCTCTTT. The genes are TRBV20-1 and TRBJ1-1, with no clear D. The CDR3 contains 13 residues. Germline loops: CDR1 DFQATT, CDR2 SNEGSKA (reference sequence).

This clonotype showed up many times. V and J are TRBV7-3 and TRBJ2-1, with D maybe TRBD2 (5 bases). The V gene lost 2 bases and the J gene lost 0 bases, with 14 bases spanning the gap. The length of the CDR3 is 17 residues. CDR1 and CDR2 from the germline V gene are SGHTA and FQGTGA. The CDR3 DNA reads TGTGCCAGCAGCTTAGTCTCCGGGATGGGCTCCTACAATGAGCAGTTCTTC. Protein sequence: CASSLVSGMGSYNEQFF.

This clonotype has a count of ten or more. CDR3 DNA sequence: TGTGCCAGCTCACCAGCACTAAACTACGAGCAGTACGTC. This translates into CASSPALNYEQYV. The chain employs TRBV18 and TRBJ2-7; D is uncertain. The CDR3 is 13 amino acids. Trimming took off 2 bases at V and 3 bases at J, with 8 bases between the two ends. Germline loops: CDR1 KGHSH, CDR2 LQKENI.

CDR3 sequence (DNA): TGCGCCAGCAGCCTACAGGGACAGCAACAGAATACGCAGTATTTT. Its protein is CASSLQGQQQNTQYF. This rearrangement joins TRBV5-1 to TRBJ2-3, with TRBD1 matching 7 bases. Germline CDR1 and CDR2: SGHRS and YFSETQ. Unmatched junction bases numbered 12, after V lost 4 bases and J lost 7 bases. The CDR3 consists of 15 residues.

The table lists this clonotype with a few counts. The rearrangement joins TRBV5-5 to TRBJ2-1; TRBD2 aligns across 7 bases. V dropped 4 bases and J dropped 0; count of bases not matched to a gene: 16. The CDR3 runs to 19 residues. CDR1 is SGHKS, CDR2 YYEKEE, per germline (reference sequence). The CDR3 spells CASSASGPGRVSSYNEQFF. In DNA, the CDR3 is TGTGCCAGCAGCGCAAGCGGCCCGGGGAGGGTGAGCTCCTACAATGAGCAGTTCTTC.

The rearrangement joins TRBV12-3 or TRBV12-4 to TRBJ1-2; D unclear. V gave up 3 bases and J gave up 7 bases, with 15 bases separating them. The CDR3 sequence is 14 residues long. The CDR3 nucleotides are TGTGCCAGCAGTTTTCGGGTGGGCTCGGGTGGCTACACCTTC. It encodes CASSFRVGSGGYTF.

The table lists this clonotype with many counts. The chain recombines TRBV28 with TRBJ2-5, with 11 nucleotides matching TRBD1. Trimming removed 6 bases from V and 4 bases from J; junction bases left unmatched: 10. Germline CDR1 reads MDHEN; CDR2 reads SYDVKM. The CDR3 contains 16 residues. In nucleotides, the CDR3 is TGTGCCAGCAGCCCCCCCGGACAGGGGGCGGGAGAGACCCAGTACTTC. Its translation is CASSPPGQGAGETQYF.

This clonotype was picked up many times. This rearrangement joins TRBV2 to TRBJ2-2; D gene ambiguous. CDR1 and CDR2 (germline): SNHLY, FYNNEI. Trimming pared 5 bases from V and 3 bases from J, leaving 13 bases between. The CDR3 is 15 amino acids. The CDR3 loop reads CASSSSHADTGELFF. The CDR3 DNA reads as TGTGCCAGCAGTAGCTCCCATGCCGACACCGGGGAGCTGTTTTTT.

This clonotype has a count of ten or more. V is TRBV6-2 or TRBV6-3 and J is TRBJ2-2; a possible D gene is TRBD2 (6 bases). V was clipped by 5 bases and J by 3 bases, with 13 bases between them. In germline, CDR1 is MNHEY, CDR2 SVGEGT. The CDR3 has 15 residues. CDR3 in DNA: TGTGCCAGCAGTACGGGAGTAGTAGACACCGGGGAGCTGTTTTTT. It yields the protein CASSTGVVDTGELFF.

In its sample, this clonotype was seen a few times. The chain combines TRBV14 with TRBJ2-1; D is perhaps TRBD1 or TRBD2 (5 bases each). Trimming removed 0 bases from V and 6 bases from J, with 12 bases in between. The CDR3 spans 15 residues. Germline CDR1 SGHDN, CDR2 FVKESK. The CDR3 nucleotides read TGTGCCAGCAGCCAAGATTTGGGACGGATCAATGAGCAGTTCTTC. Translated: CASSQDLGRINEQFF.

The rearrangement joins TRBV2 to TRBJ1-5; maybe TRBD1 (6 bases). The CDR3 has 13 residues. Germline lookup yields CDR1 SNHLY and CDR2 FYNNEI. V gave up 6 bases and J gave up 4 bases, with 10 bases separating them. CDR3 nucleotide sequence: TGTGCCAGCAGCAACAGGGTAAATCAGCCCCAGCATTTT. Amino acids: CASSNRVNQPQHF. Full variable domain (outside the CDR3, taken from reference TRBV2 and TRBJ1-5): EPEVTQTPSHQVTQMGQEVILRCVPISNHLYFYWYRQILGQKVEFLVSFYNNEISEKSEIFDDQFSVERPDGSNFTLKIRSTKLEDSAMYFCASSNRVNQPQHFGDGTRLSIL.

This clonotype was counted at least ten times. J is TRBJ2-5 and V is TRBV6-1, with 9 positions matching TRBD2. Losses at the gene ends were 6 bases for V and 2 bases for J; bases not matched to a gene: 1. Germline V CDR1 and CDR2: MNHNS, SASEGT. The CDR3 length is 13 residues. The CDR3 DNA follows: TGTGCCAGCAGGACTAGCGGACAAGAGACCCAGTACTTC. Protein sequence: CASRTSGQETQYF.

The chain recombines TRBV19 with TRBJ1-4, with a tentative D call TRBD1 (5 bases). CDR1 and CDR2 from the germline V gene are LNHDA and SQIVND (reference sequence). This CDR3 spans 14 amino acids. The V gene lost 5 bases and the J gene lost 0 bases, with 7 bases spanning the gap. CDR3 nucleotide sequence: TGTGCCAGTAGTGGGGGGGCAACTAATGAAAAACTGTTTTTT. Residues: CASSGGATNEKLFF.

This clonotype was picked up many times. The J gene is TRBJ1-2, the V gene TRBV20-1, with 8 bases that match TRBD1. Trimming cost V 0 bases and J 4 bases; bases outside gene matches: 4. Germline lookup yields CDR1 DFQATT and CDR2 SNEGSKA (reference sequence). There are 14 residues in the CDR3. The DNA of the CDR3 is TGCAGTGCTAGAGAAAGACAGGGGAGCTATGGCTACACCTTC. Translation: CSARERQGSYGYTF.

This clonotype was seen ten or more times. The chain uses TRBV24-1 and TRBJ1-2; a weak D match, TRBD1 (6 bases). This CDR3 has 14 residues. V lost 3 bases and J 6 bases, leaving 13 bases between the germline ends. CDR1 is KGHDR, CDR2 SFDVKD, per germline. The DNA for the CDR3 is TGTGCCACCAGTGATCCCGGGAGGGGGGATGGCTACACCTTC. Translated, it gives CATSDPGRGDGYTF.